This T cell receptor (beta chain) was recorded in a study of OX40 agonist ivuxolimab in advanced cancers. Libraries were prepared by immunoSEQ multiplex PCR; TCRdb keeps only in-frame clonotypes and omits some of them. The sample consists of about 69,000 clones, 90% of them appearing once. V was shortened by 7 bases and J by 3 bases, with 17 bases between the two germline ends. There are 15 residues in the CDR3. Germline assignment: CDR1 SGHVS and CDR2 FNYEAQ. Exclusion of a patient followed from autoimmune disease history or systemic immunosuppression. The sequences come from CD4+ or CD8+ T cells sorted from blood, collected in a trial of the OX40 agonist ivuxolimab. V and J are TRBV7-6 and TRBJ2-3, with unresolved D. This TCR was sampled from an adult with an advanced solid tumor such as melanoma, head and neck, liver or kidney cancer. CDR3 nucleotides: TGTGCCAGCACCTTCGACGGCGGCCCTACAGATACGCAGTATTTT. Protein sequence: CASTFDGGPTDTQYF.